This T cell receptor beta chain appears in the sequencing data of a study of graft-versus-host responses after intestinal transplantation (dated by TCRdb to about 2021). With regard to the full study: Multivisceral, liver-intestinal, or isolated intestinal transplants were received by the recipients. After intestinal transplantation, graft-versus-host and host-versus-graft alloreactive T cell clones were followed in the graft, circulation and bone marrow using bulk TCR-beta CDR3 sequencing. Samples from a few later patients were sequenced in-house on an Illumina MiSeq with MiXCR processing rather than by the commercial service. Alloreactive clones were identified by sequencing pre-transplant mixed lymphocyte reaction products and comparing them with unstimulated pre-transplant donor and recipient T cells. A peak of at least 4% donor T cells among recipient peripheral blood mononuclear cells was the definition used for donor T cell macrochimerism. The cohort enrolled roughly 25 intestinal transplant recipients including one retransplant, and 3 patients lacking pretransplant specimens were excluded. Anti-thymocyte globulin induction was given to all recipients, followed by maintenance tacrolimus and steroids for 2 to 3 years.

What the work shows at the level of the full study, not this receptor alone: GvH clones were detected in recipient bone marrow, and some appeared earlier in ileal mucosa or blood, consistent with an intestinal mucosal origin. In patients with donor T cell macrochimerism, the allografts had high GvH to HvG T cell clonal ratios. Early after transplant, peak levels of circulating GvH clones were found to be associated with declines in HvG clones. The relatively low number and heterogeneity of intestinal transplant patients limited the conclusions.

This clone showed up just a few times. Its antigen specificity is not known. The sample holds no much larger clone one base away, and base qualities are not on file. Library construction relied on the immunoSEQ multiplex PCR assay. For most patients, genomic DNA was isolated with the Qiagen DNeasy Blood and Tissue Kit and shipped frozen to Adaptive Biotechnologies for TCR sequencing. High-throughput TCR-beta CDR3 sequencing of genomic DNA from most patients was performed by Adaptive Biotechnologies. On the study's bioinformatics: TCR sequencing data were retrieved from Adaptive's ImmunoSEQ software for more than 15 patients, whereas a few other patients were processed with MiXCR and VDJtools. CD4 versus CD8 sorting errors were corrected by removing sequences found in both subsets at a frequency ratio below 5:1. CDR3 nucleotide sequences shared by donor and recipient were removed because the origin of these sequences could not be assigned. To be classed as alloreactive, a clone needed at least 2-fold expansion over unstimulated cells and a minimum CFSE-low frequency of 0.002% (template counts) or 0.001% (read counts). Mappable clones were those detected in sequenced pre-transplant spleen, lymph node, or MLR CFSE-low populations of the donor or recipient. The cumulative frequency of alloreactive clones was calculated as a percentage of all sequences, weighted by copy number. TCRdb provides this immuneACCESS table in a form limited to in-frame rearrangements. Some clones are lacking; in checked studies, under half of them reflect an unresolved V gene, and why the rest are absent is not known. V and J calls and clone size are given by that table; D and trimming were obtained from the DNA. For this sample there are under 95,000 clones; roughly 80% appear just once. The top ten clonotypes cover around 0.86% of the sample.

From the cysteine up to the phenylalanine, the CDR3 has a length of 12 residues. Solely the CDR3 DNA is kept, with 36 bases framed from the first base. Trimming accounts for 5 bases at V and 12 bases at J, while the number of junction bases matched to no gene is 6. The germline V gene (reference sequence) supplies CDR1 SEHNR and CDR2 FQNEAQ. Per the publication, the time point label means: cells obtained before transplantation from donor or recipient. CD3+CD4+ and CD3+CD8+ populations were FACS-sorted from unstimulated pre-transplant donor and recipient cells taken from spleen or lymph nodes. This sequence uses TRBV7-9 and TRBJ2-1, with 8 junctional bases fitting TRBD1. This clonotype was sampled from a human donor who received an intestinal transplant. Here the sequenced sample was unstimulated CD4+ T cells sorted from spleen or lymph node cells, taken before intestinal transplant. The nucleotide sequence is TGTGCCAGCAGCACTAACGACAGGGGGCAGTTCTTC. Protein translation: CASSTNDRGQFF.